The 23 T cell receptor beta chains presented below share a single source sample, sequenced in a study of CD8 T cells in ankylosing spondylitis. Study results and caveats: A motif of under ten highly homologous TCR beta variants was seen as apparently characteristic of ankylosing spondylitis blood.

Antigens for these TCRs are unknown. TCRdb reprocessed the 5' RACE reads with MiXCR, giving one entry per CDR3 protein. The table lists a few hundred thousand distinct CDR3 sequences, about an eighth of them singletons. Sequencing input: blood, either unsorted or a sorted T cell fraction (not recorded which). These receptor sequences come from a male donor with ankylosing spondylitis.

This clonotype was seen at least ten times. V gene TRBV5-1 combines with J gene TRBJ2-1, with 9 bases aligning to TRBD2. The CDR3 extends over 15 amino acids. CDR1 and CDR2 (germline): SGHRS, YFSETQ. The ends lost 3 bases at V and 5 bases at J; junction bases unmatched: 6. The CDR3 nucleotides are TGCGCCAGCAGCTCCTTAGCGGGAGCCCACAATGAGCAGTTCTTC. This codes for CASSSLAGAHNEQFF.

Ten or more counts support this clonotype. The DNA for the CDR3 is TGCGCCAGCAGTCTAGGGGGTGACTACGAGCAGTACGTC. Residues: CASSLGGDYEQYV. This chain connects TRBV10-2 to TRBJ2-7; a weak D match, TRBD1 (6 bases). Germline assignment: CDR1 WSHSY and CDR2 SAAADI. The CDR3 spans 13 residues. Trimming pared 5 bases from V and 3 bases from J, leaving 11 bases between.

This chain uses TRBV11-3 with TRBJ2-2, with a possible D match to TRBD2 (5 bases). Germline CDR1 SGHNT, CDR2 YENEEA. V gave up 5 bases and J gave up 0 bases, with 10 bases separating them. CDR3 size: 15 residues. The CDR3 sequence: CASSPHGANTGELFF. CDR3 bases: TGTGCCAGCAGCCCGCACGGGGCGAACACCGGGGAGCTGTTTTTT.

The V call is TRBV27, the J call TRBJ2-1; D is possibly TRBD2 (6 bases). Trimming removed 2 bases from V and 4 bases from J, with 18 bases in between. CDR3 length equals 17 residues. Germline V CDR1 and CDR2: MNHEY, SMNVEV (reference sequence). This CDR3 is CASSLRTDGGLYNEQFF. The CDR3 nucleotides are TGTGCCAGCAGTTTAAGGACTGATGGGGGGTTGTACAATGAGCAGTTCTTC.

This chain connects TRBV20-1 to TRBJ2-5, with 12 bases identical to TRBD2. The germline V gene has CDR1 DFQATT and CDR2 SNEGSKA (reference sequence). CDR3 length: 14 residues. The V gene end was trimmed by 6 bases and the J gene end by 5 bases; junction bases not matched to a gene: 7. The CDR3 DNA follows: TGCAGTGCCCGAAGGCTAGCGGGAGGGGAGACCCAGTACTTC. This gives the protein CSARRLAGGETQYF.

The chain joins TRBV5-1 to TRBJ2-1; D may be TRBD1 (6 bases). The V and J ends lost 3 bases and 0 bases respectively, with 10 bases between them. The CDR3 is 15 amino acids. The germline gives CDR1 SGHRS, CDR2 YFSETQ. As DNA, the CDR3 is TGCGCCAGCAGCTGGACAGATTACTCCTACAATGAGCAGTTCTTC. Protein sequence: CASSWTDYSYNEQFF.

The count of this clonotype is one. The V call is TRBV27, the J call TRBJ1-2; D ambiguous. The germline gives CDR1 MNHEY, CDR2 SMNVEV (reference sequence). The CDR3 runs 13 residues. V shed 2 bases and J shed 6 bases, with 10 bases lying between them. The CDR3 region has the DNA TGTGCCAGCAGTTTAGTCGTGGGGAATGGCTACACCTTC. Translated, it gives CASSLVVGNGYTF.

This chain joins TRBV9 and TRBJ1-6, with D tentatively TRBD1 (6 bases). This CDR3 comprises 13 residues. Germline V lookup: CDR1 SGDLS, CDR2 YYNGEE. V was pared by 3 bases and J by 10 bases, with 11 bases between. In DNA form, the CDR3 reads TGTGCCAGCAGCGCGGGGGGACACTCACCCCTCCACTTT. Translated, it gives CASSAGGHSPLHF.

This chain connects TRBV27 to TRBJ1-1, with 10 bases that match TRBD1. The CDR3 runs to 16 residues. Germline CDR1 is MNHEY and CDR2 is SMNVEV (reference sequence). Trimming removed 6 bases from V and 0 bases from J; junction bases left unmatched: 7. CDR3 loop: CASREGQGRLNTEAFF. CDR3 nucleotide sequence: TGTGCCAGCAGGGAGGGACAGGGGCGCTTGAACACTGAAGCTTTCTTT.

The chain links TRBV21-1 to TRBJ2-7; TRBD1, the D gene given by the table, was not confirmed from the DNA. TRBV21-1 is reported as a pseudogene. This CDR3 has 13 amino acids. DNA of the CDR3: TGTGCCAGCAGCCTAGGGGGCCCCGCGGAGCAGTACGTC. Translated, it gives CASSLGGPAEQYV.

This clonotype was counted between two and nine times. The chain links TRBV29-1 to TRBJ2-5, with TRBD2 as a possible D gene (6 bases). CDR3 size: 12 residues. Germline V gene lookup returns CDR1 SQVTM and CDR2 ANQGSEA. V was cut by 1 base and J by 3 bases, with 6 bases left in between. CDR3 bases: TGCAGCGTTGAAGGCGGGAAAGAGACCCAGTACTTC. Translation gives CSVEGGKETQYF. Full variable domain (missing parts from reference TRBV29-1 and TRBJ2-5): SAVISQKPSRDICQRGTSLTIQCQVDSQVTMMFWYRQQPGQSLTLIATANQGSEATYESGFVIDKFPISRPNLTFSTLTVSNMSPEDSSIYLCSVEGGKETQYFGPGTRLLVL.

The sample holds many counts of this clonotype. The chain has TRBV12-3 or TRBV12-4 and TRBJ2-1; D may be TRBD2 (7 bases). Trimming removed 5 bases from V and 8 bases from J, with 19 bases in between. This CDR3 is built from 15 residues. The CDR3 DNA follows: TGTGCCAGCAGTCCAACCTTGGGGAGGGGGGATGAGCAGTTCTTC. Protein product: CASSPTLGRGDEQFF.

The chain couples TRBV12-3 or TRBV12-4 to TRBJ2-1; 10 bases match TRBD1. This CDR3 has 15 amino acids. The J segment lost 4 bases and the V segment lost 6 bases, leaving 6 bases of the junction unmatched. The CDR3 reads CASRMGQGSYNEQFF. CDR3 DNA sequence: TGTGCCAGCAGAATGGGACAGGGGAGTTACAATGAGCAGTTCTTC.

V and J are TRBV7-9 and TRBJ2-1; TRBD1 aligns across 8 bases. V shed 3 bases and J 7 bases; nucleotides not matched to a gene: 5. The CDR3 spans 14 residues. CDR1 is SEHNR, CDR2 FQNEAQ, per germline (reference sequence). CDR3 protein: CASSLTGEWNEQFF. The DNA for the CDR3 is TGTGCCAGCAGCTTGACAGGGGAGTGGAATGAGCAGTTCTTC.

The V and J genes are TRBV5-1 and TRBJ2-3, with a weak D call TRBD1 (7 bases). The V gene's germline CDR1 is SGHRS and CDR2 YFSETQ. Trimming cost V 4 bases and J 6 bases, with 21 bases left between them. This CDR3 is 16 amino acids long. The CDR3 spells CASSLIQGGIWDTQYF. As DNA, the CDR3 is TGCGCCAGCAGCCTAATCCAGGGGGGTATTTGGGATACGCAGTATTTT.

The chain links TRBV2 to TRBJ2-5; either TRBD1 or TRBD2 may supply D (6 bases each). The germline V gene encodes CDR1 SNHLY and CDR2 FYNNEI. CDR3 size: 15 residues. V was clipped by 5 bases and J by 5 bases, with 18 bases between them. As DNA, the CDR3 is TGTGCCAGCAGTCCCTGGCTGGGGGCGGGGGAGACCCAGTACTTC. Translating gives CASSPWLGAGETQYF.

This clonotype has only a few counts. V is TRBV15 and J is TRBJ2-1, with 9 bases aligning to TRBD2. In germline, CDR1 is LNHNV, CDR2 YYDKDF (reference sequence). With 0 bases clipped from V and 8 bases from J, the junction kept 2 bases outside the gene matches. The CDR3 is 14 amino acids. The CDR3 sequence: CATSRDLAGDEQFF. The DNA for the CDR3 is TGTGCCACCAGCAGAGACTTAGCGGGAGATGAGCAGTTCTTC.

This clonotype was detected only a few times. The chain has TRBV10-3 and TRBJ2-7, with TRBD2 matching 8 bases. The ends lost 6 bases at V and 5 bases at J; junction bases unmatched: 6. Germline-derived CDR1 and CDR2 are ENHRY and SYGVKD. The CDR3 contains 13 residues. The CDR3 bases are TGTGCCATCAGGGACCGGGAGGGCCACGAGCAGTACTTC. Amino acid sequence: CAIRDREGHEQYF.

This clonotype occurred a few times. V usage is TRBV29-1 and J usage is TRBJ2-1; no definite D call. CDR1 and CDR2 (germline): SQVTM, ANQGSEA. The CDR3 has 12 amino acids. V lost 2 bases, J lost 7 bases, and 9 bases lay in between. In nucleotides, the CDR3 is TGCAGCGTTGAACTTTGGAATAATGAGCAGTTCTTC. It codes for CSVELWNNEQFF.

The gene calls are TRBV20-1 and TRBJ2-7; D is uncertain. In germline, CDR1 is DFQATT, CDR2 SNEGSKA (reference sequence). The V end was cut by 6 bases, the J end by 2 bases, with 17 bases between. This CDR3 has 14 amino acids. CDR3 sequence: CSAAPAELPYEQYV. In nucleotides, the CDR3 is TGCAGTGCCGCCCCCGCGGAATTGCCCTACGAGCAGTACGTC.

The chain couples TRBV12-3 or TRBV12-4 to TRBJ1-3, with TRBD1 matching 8 bases. The CDR3 is made up of 15 amino acids. The V gene end was trimmed by 6 bases and the J gene end by 2 bases; junction bases not matched to a gene: 6. The CDR3 sequence: CASSRGRRAGNTIYF. DNA for the CDR3: TGTGCCAGCAGCAGGGGGCGCCGGGCTGGAAACACCATATATTTT.

This chain links TRBV29-1 with TRBJ2-1; possibly TRBD1 or TRBD2 for D (6 bases each). This CDR3 is 14 amino acids long. CDR1 and CDR2 (germline): SQVTM, ANQGSEA. V was shortened by 5 bases and J by 3 bases, with 14 bases between the two germline ends. The CDR3 spells CSVSKGGYYNEQFF. As DNA, the CDR3 is TGCAGCGTTTCCAAGGGGGGATACTACAATGAGCAGTTCTTC.

The rearrangement links TRBV5-8 to TRBJ1-1; 9 positions agree with TRBD1. Trimming took 3 bases from V and 9 from J; bases not matched to a gene: 6. CDR3 length: 13 residues. From germline, CDR1 is SGHTS and CDR2 YDEGEE. CDR3 loop: CASSWDREGKAFF. The CDR3, as DNA: TGTGCCAGCAGCTGGGACAGGGAGGGGAAAGCTTTCTTT.